Below are 12 T cell receptor beta chains sequenced from a single sample in a study of a mutant IDH1 vaccine in newly diagnosed glioma. This table comes from immunoSEQ multiplex PCR, and its TCRdb copy is limited to in-frame clones, with some not included. The sample lists tens of thousands of clones, roughly four fifths occurring once. Time point: week 47, end of study. Topical imiquimod accompanied each vaccine dose, which consisted of 300 ug of mutant IDH1 20-mer peptide. Antigen specificity for these receptors is unknown. The sample consisted of PBMCs, taken from a glioma patient whose treatment included an IDH1 peptide vaccine. The receptors shown here come from a man between 25 and 39 years old with glioma.

The chain carries TRBV19 and TRBJ1-2; D is unclear. Germline V CDR1 and CDR2: LNHDA, SQIVND (reference sequence). CDR3 length: 10 amino acids. Trimming left V 3 bases short and J 5 bases short, with 1 base between. The CDR3 DNA reads TGTGCCAGTAGTATTTATGGCTACACCTTC. Translating gives CASSIYGYTF.

CDR3 in amino acids: CASSPVLGGSGSYSYNSPLHF. The CDR3 bases are TGCGCCAGCAGCCCCGTGCTGGGGGGGTCAGGTTCATACTCCTATAATTCACCCCTCCACTTT. The rearrangement links TRBV5-1 to TRBJ1-6; D perhaps matches TRBD1 (5 bases). Looked up from germline, CDR1 is SGHRS and CDR2 is YFSETQ. The CDR3 length is 21 residues. Trimming took 4 bases from V and 0 from J, leaving 26 bases between them.

The chain joins TRBV19 to TRBJ2-7, with 9 bases that match TRBD1. This CDR3 has 14 amino acids. Germline V gives CDR1 LNHDA, CDR2 SQIVND (reference sequence). The V segment lost 3 bases and the J segment 6 bases; nucleotides outside the gene matches: 6. The CDR3 loop is CASSMGGQGGEQYF. CDR3 DNA sequence: TGTGCCAGTAGTATGGGGGGACAGGGAGGCGAGCAGTACTTC.

V usage is TRBV5-1 and J usage is TRBJ1-1; 9 bases are shared with TRBD1. Germline CDR1 reads SGHRS; CDR2 reads YFSETQ. After removal of 3 bases from V and 7 bases from J, the junction contained 13 bases not matched to a gene. This CDR3 contains 16 residues. The chain's CDR3 is CASSWGYLPGQGEAFF. The CDR3 DNA reads as TGCGCCAGCAGCTGGGGATACCTACCGGGACAGGGTGAAGCTTTCTTT.

J is TRBJ1-1 and V is TRBV19; D is unresolved. Germline CDR1 reads LNHDA; CDR2 reads SQIVND (reference sequence). Between the trimmed V and J ends, which lost 10 bases and 0 bases, there was a span of 12 bases. The CDR3 length is 13 residues. DNA of the CDR3: TGTGCCATTTCTGGCGGCATGAACACTGAAGCTTTCTTT. This codes for CAISGGMNTEAFF.

The genes are TRBV9 and TRBJ2-1; TRBD2 aligns across 11 bases. With 2 bases clipped from V and 6 bases from J, the junction kept 7 bases outside the gene matches. CDR1 is SGDLS, CDR2 YYNGEE, per germline. CDR3 size: 16 residues. CDR3 nucleotides: TGTGCCAGCAGCGTCAGTCTAGCGGGGGGATCCAATGAGCAGTTCTTC. This gives the protein CASSVSLAGGSNEQFF.

V usage is TRBV5-1 and J usage is TRBJ2-3, with 8 bases matching TRBD1. V shed 4 bases and J 8 bases; nucleotides not matched to a gene: 9. This CDR3 has 14 residues. Looked up from germline, CDR1 is SGHRS and CDR2 is YFSETQ. CDR3: CASSTGQGGGTQYF. In DNA, the CDR3 is TGCGCCAGCAGCACAGGACAGGGAGGAGGTACGCAGTATTTT.

The chain couples TRBV7-8 to TRBJ2-2; TRBD1 agrees at 8 bases. The CDR3 contains 16 residues. V lost 2 bases, J lost 7 bases, and 9 bases stayed unmatched. CDR1 and CDR2 from the germline V gene are SGHVS and FQNEAQ. The CDR3 here is CASSLSISGGNGELFF. The CDR3 coding sequence is TGTGCCAGCAGCTTATCTATTTCAGGGGGCAACGGGGAGCTGTTTTTT.

This clone has a handful of counts. The junction departs from germline at one end; a sequencing error may be responsible. The chain links TRBV6-4 to TRBJ1-1, with D perhaps matching TRBD1 (6 bases). Germline V gene data show CDR1 as MRHNA and CDR2 as SNTAGT. This CDR3 is built from 13 residues. CDR3 nucleotides: TGTGCCAGCAGTCCCCAGGGGAACTCTGAAGCTTTCTTT. This encodes CASSPQGNSEAFF.

This chain joins TRBV20-1 and TRBJ1-2; D gene uncertain. Germline CDR1 DFQATT, CDR2 SNEGSKA (reference sequence). The V end was cut by 5 bases, the J end by 5 bases, with 9 bases between. The CDR3 has 11 amino acids. CDR3 coding DNA: TGCAGTGCTGCCCGGGGATATGGCTACACCTTC. It yields the protein CSAARGYGYTF.

The rearrangement uses TRBV5-1 and TRBJ1-5, with D hard to call. The CDR3 is 13 amino acids. CDR1 and CDR2 (germline): SGHRS, YFSETQ. The germline V and J ends were trimmed by 4 bases and 5 bases, with 10 bases remaining between them. The CDR3 nucleotides read TGCGCCAGCAGCCCCGCGGGCGATCAGCCCCAGCATTTT. Translated: CASSPAGDQPQHF.

V gene TRBV29-1 combines with J gene TRBJ1-3; D is unclear. The CDR3 runs 13 residues. V gave up 3 bases and J gave up 2 bases, with 8 bases separating them. Germline lookup yields CDR1 SQVTM and CDR2 ANQGSEA. CDR3 sequence: CSVEFPPGNTIYF. Written as DNA, the CDR3 is TGCAGCGTTGAGTTCCCCCCTGGAAACACCATATATTTT. The full variable domain, in which reference TRBV29-1 and TRBJ1-3 provide the parts outside the CDR3, is SAVISQKPSRDICQRGTSLTIQCQVDSQVTMMFWYRQQPGQSLTLIATANQGSEATYESGFVIDKFPISRPNLTFSTLTVSNMSPEDSSIYLCSVEFPPGNTIYFGEGSWLTVV.